This T cell receptor beta chain was sequenced for a study of T-cell memory formation after mild COVID-19. For the study at large: Among the donors, TCR clusters were largely specific to each donor.

This clonotype occurred a few times. What it binds is not known. V was trimmed by 5 bases and J by 3 bases, leaving 10 bases between them. The CDR3 spans 13 residues. TCRdb fed the 5' RACE reads into MiXCR, producing one record per CDR3 protein. Of 200,000 to 250,000 distinct CDR3 sequences detected, roughly a tenth appear once; the ten largest clones hold approximately 3%. Study results and limitations: Contracting CD8+ clones were enriched in EMRA, CD4+ mainly in CM and EM.

The sequencing sample was made of PBMCs or a T cell subset sorted from them (not recorded which). The receptor was derived from a man aged 18 to 29 who had mild COVID-19 (a few samples of this study predate the infection). Cell type and time point are not known. The J gene is TRBJ1-2, the V gene TRBV12-3 or TRBV12-4; D possibly corresponds to TRBD1 (5 bases). The CDR3 spells CASSPGTHYGYTF. The CDR3 DNA sequence: TGTGCCAGCAGTCCGGGGACCCACTATGGCTACACCTTC.